Listed here are 24 T cell receptor beta chains from one sample, sequenced in a study of shared clonotypes between healthy human individuals. Only in-frame clones appear in the TCRdb table, and some are missing; sequencing was by immunoSEQ multiplex PCR. Of under 1,900,000 clones listed, 98% are singletons. Material: naive CD4+ T cells sorted from blood. The subset: CD45RA+ positively selected. These receptors all come from a young man in good health.

The chain recombines TRBV19 with TRBJ2-7; D remains unclear. This CDR3 spans 14 amino acids. Trimming removed 3 bases from V and 2 bases from J, with 11 bases in between. Germline V gene data show CDR1 as LNHDA and CDR2 as SQIVND (reference sequence). CDR3 sequence reads: CASSIVGPPYEQYF. CDR3 sequence (DNA): TGTGCCAGTAGTATCGTCGGGCCCCCCTACGAGCAGTACTTC. The variable domain in full, with the rest retrieved from reference TRBV19 and TRBJ2-7, is DGGITQSPKYLFRKEGQNVTLSCEQNLNHDAMYWYRQDPGQGLRLIYYSQIVNDFQKGDIAEGYSVSREKKESFPLTVTSAQKNPTAFYLCASSIVGPPYEQYFGPGTRLTVT.

The chain links TRBV25-1 to TRBJ1-1, with 10 bases that match TRBD1. Trimming at V came to 1 base and at J to 2 bases, leaving 7 bases not matched to a gene. Germline CDR1 is MGHDK and CDR2 is SYGVNS. This CDR3 is built from 17 residues. The CDR3 coding sequence is TGTGCCAGCAGTGAATCATTAGGGACAGGGGCTAACACTGAAGCTTTCTTT. Protein product: CASSESLGTGANTEAFF.

The chain recombines TRBV11-3 with TRBJ1-2; TRBD1 might be the D (5 bases). Germline lookup yields CDR1 SGHNT and CDR2 YENEEA. This CDR3 comprises 17 residues. The V end was cut by 0 bases, the J end by 5 bases, with 19 bases between. The DNA of the CDR3 is TGTGCCAGCAGCTTAGATGAAAACAGGAGGAACGCATATGGCTACACCTTC. As protein: CASSLDENRRNAYGYTF.

The chain employs TRBV28 and TRBJ1-2; TRBD1 agrees at 7 bases. The CDR3 is made up of 13 amino acids. CDR1 is MDHEN and CDR2 is SYDVKM in the germline V gene. The V and J ends lost 8 bases and 4 bases, in that order; junction bases with no gene match: 7. The CDR3: CASRPGQAYGYTF. The CDR3 bases are TGTGCCAGCCGACCCGGACAGGCCTATGGCTACACCTTC.

This sequence joins TRBV5-1 and TRBJ1-2; D is ambiguous. The CDR3 consists of 16 residues. Germline-derived CDR1 and CDR2 are SGHRS and YFSETQ. Trimming pared 5 bases from V and 7 bases from J, leaving 24 bases between. Here the CDR3 reads CASSFGERPTSGGYTF. The CDR3 DNA sequence: TGCGCCAGCAGTTTCGGGGAGAGACCCACCTCGGGTGGCTACACCTTC.

The chain carries TRBV2 and TRBJ2-7; D possibly uses TRBD1 or TRBD2 (5 bases each). The V gene's germline CDR1 is SNHLY and CDR2 FYNNEI. V dropped 6 bases and J dropped 2 bases, with 14 bases sitting between them. The CDR3 extends over 14 amino acids. CDR3: CASRPGTEPYEQYF. The CDR3 DNA is TGTGCCAGCAGACCCGGGACCGAACCCTACGAGCAGTACTTC.

The chain employs TRBV5-1 and TRBJ2-5, with unresolved D. The CDR3 contains 13 residues. CDR1 is SGHRS and CDR2 is YFSETQ in the germline V gene. Trimming took off 2 bases at V and 6 bases at J, with 11 bases between the two ends. The chain's CDR3 is CASSFSQWKTQYF. CDR3 nucleotide sequence: TGCGCCAGCAGCTTTTCCCAATGGAAGACCCAGTACTTC.

The chain couples TRBV5-4 to TRBJ2-7; D call uncertain. CDR1 is SGHNT and CDR2 is YYREEE in the germline V gene (reference sequence). Trimming took 3 bases from V and 9 from J, leaving 16 bases between them. The CDR3 loop spans 13 amino acids. For the CDR3, the DNA is TGTGCCAGCAGCTCGCCCGGGCTACGAGGGCAGTACTTC. As protein: CASSSPGLRGQYF. Variable domain in full (rest from reference TRBV5-4 and TRBJ2-7): ETGVTQSPTHLIKTRGQQVTLRCSSQSGHNTVSWYQQALGQGPQFIFQYYREEENGRGNFPPRFSGLQFPNYSSELNVNALELDDSALYLCASSSPGLRGQYFGPGTRLTVT.

This sequence joins TRBV6-5 and TRBJ2-2, with D possibly TRBD2 on 5 matching bases. Germline CDR1 reads MNHEY; CDR2 reads SVGAGI. This CDR3 is built from 15 residues. V gave up 7 bases and J gave up 2 bases, with 14 bases separating them. CDR3 region: CASNLRGLNTGELFF. The CDR3 DNA is TGTGCCAGCAATCTAAGAGGGTTAAACACCGGGGAGCTGTTTTTT.

This chain links TRBV28 with TRBJ1-2; no firm D call. This CDR3 region has 13 residues. Germline lookup yields CDR1 MDHEN and CDR2 SYDVKM. Trimming left V 2 bases short and J 7 bases short, with 11 bases between. Here the CDR3 reads CASSLGQQSGYTF. The CDR3 bases are TGTGCCAGCAGTTTAGGTCAGCAAAGTGGCTACACCTTC.

The chain has TRBV7-2 and TRBJ2-7; 10 bases map to TRBD2. This CDR3 is built from 16 residues. V gave up 5 bases and J gave up 3 bases; unmatched junction bases: 10. Germline loops: CDR1 SGHTA, CDR2 FQGNSA. Here the CDR3 reads CASSRLAGLADYEQYF. CDR3 sequence (DNA): TGTGCCAGCAGCCGATTGGCCGGACTAGCGGACTACGAGCAGTACTTC.

The chain uses TRBV9 and TRBJ2-1, with D unclear. The CDR3 covers 14 residues. The germline gives CDR1 SGDLS, CDR2 YYNGEE. Trimming took 0 bases from V and 5 from J, leaving 9 bases between them. The chain's CDR3 is CASSVAPTNNEQFF. The CDR3 DNA follows: TGTGCCAGCAGCGTAGCCCCTACTAACAATGAGCAGTTCTTC. Complete variable domain (other parts from reference TRBV9 and TRBJ2-1): DSGVTQTPKHLITATGQRVTLRCSPRSGDLSVYWYQQSLDQGLQFLIQYYNGEERAKGNILERFSAQQFPDLHSELNLSSLELGDSALYFCASSVAPTNNEQFFGPGTRLTVL.

V gene TRBV4-3 combines with J gene TRBJ1-3; the match to TRBD1 covers 7 bases. V was clipped by 0 bases and J by 0 bases; unmatched bases: 5. Germline V gives CDR1 LGHNA, CDR2 YSLEER. The CDR3 totals 17 residues. As DNA, the CDR3 is TGCGCCAGCAGCCAAGAATGGGACAGATACTCTGGAAACACCATATATTTT. This translates into CASSQEWDRYSGNTIYF.

This clone was picked up one time. The chain combines TRBV5-1 with TRBJ1-5; possible D gene TRBD1, 5 bases. CDR1 and CDR2 from the germline V gene are SGHRS and YFSETQ. The germline V and J ends were trimmed by 0 bases and 4 bases, with 11 bases remaining between them. The CDR3 has 15 amino acids. The CDR3 DNA follows: TGCGCCAGCAGCTTGGGGGACGAGGGGAATCAGCCCCAGCATTTT. This encodes CASSLGDEGNQPQHF.

CDR3 nucleotides: TGCGCCAGCGCGGGAGGGCCTATAACAGATACGCAGTATTTT. Translated: CASAGGPITDTQYF. The rearrangement links TRBV5-1 to TRBJ2-3, with 9 bases identical to TRBD2. The germline V gene encodes CDR1 SGHRS and CDR2 YFSETQ. V lost 7 bases to trimming and J lost 3 bases; unmatched junction nucleotides: 6. This CDR3 is built from 14 residues. Together with reference TRBV5-1 and TRBJ2-3, the CDR3 gives the full variable domain: KAGVTQTPRYLIKTRGQQVTLSCSPISGHRSVSWYQQTPGQGLQFLFEYFSETQRNKGNFPGRFSGRQFSNSRSEMNVSTLELGDSALYLCASAGGPITDTQYFGPGTRLTVL.

The chain is built from TRBV28 and TRBJ2-7; TRBD1 agrees at 7 bases. Germline CDR1 MDHEN, CDR2 SYDVKM. CDR3 length: 15 amino acids. The ends lost 5 bases at V and 3 bases at J; junction bases unmatched: 10. CDR3: CASSPALTGIYEQYF. CDR3 nucleotide sequence: TGTGCCAGCAGTCCCGCTCTGACAGGGATCTACGAGCAGTACTTC.

This clone has just one count. This chain connects TRBV9 to TRBJ2-2; D is uncertain. Germline V gene sequence: CDR1 SGDLS, CDR2 YYNGEE. V was shortened by 7 bases and J by 4 bases, with 11 bases between the two germline ends. The CDR3 runs to 13 residues. CDR3 region: CASGRRVTGELFF. As DNA, the CDR3 is TGTGCCAGCGGTAGAAGGGTCACCGGGGAGCTGTTTTTT.

The genes are TRBV11-2 and TRBJ2-7; 8 nucleotides align to TRBD1. The CDR3 is made up of 15 amino acids. Germline V gene data show CDR1 as SGHAT and CDR2 as FQNNGV. V gave up 5 bases and J gave up 1 base; unmatched junction bases: 7. The CDR3 protein is CASSKTGTGSYEQYF. In nucleotides, the CDR3 is TGTGCCAGCAGCAAAACTGGGACAGGTTCCTACGAGCAGTACTTC.

The chain employs TRBV7-9 and TRBJ1-2; perhaps TRBD1 as D (5 bases). Germline assignment: CDR1 SEHNR and CDR2 FQNEAQ (reference sequence). Trimming cost V 0 bases and J 3 bases, with 11 bases left between them. The CDR3 is made up of 15 amino acids. The CDR3 loop reads CASSLAGQGDYGYTF. CDR3 DNA: TGTGCCAGCAGCTTAGCGGGGCAGGGCGACTATGGCTACACCTTC.

The J gene is TRBJ2-7, the V gene TRBV28; D perhaps matches TRBD2 (5 bases). Trimming removed 3 bases from V and 3 bases from J, with 18 bases in between. The CDR3 has 16 amino acids. Germline CDR1 MDHEN, CDR2 SYDVKM. CDR3 sequence: CASSLGVLPQLYEQYF. The CDR3 DNA is TGTGCCAGCAGTTTGGGAGTCTTACCCCAACTCTACGAGCAGTACTTC.

V is TRBV27 and J is TRBJ1-2; 7 nucleotides match TRBD1. The germline gives CDR1 MNHEY, CDR2 SMNVEV (reference sequence). This CDR3 region has 13 residues. With V trimmed by 6 bases and J by 7 bases, 8 bases remained unmatched. The CDR3 region has the DNA TGTGCCAGCAGCGACAGGGAATGGGGTGGCTACACCTTC. It is translated as CASSDREWGGYTF.

This sequence joins TRBV5-4 and TRBJ2-7; 7 bases are a match to TRBD1. The ends lost 4 bases at V and 7 bases at J; junction bases unmatched: 8. The CDR3 is 13 amino acids. Germline values: CDR1 SGHNT, CDR2 YYREEE (reference sequence). DNA of the CDR3: TGTGCCAGCAGCAGTACAGGGGTGGGGGAGCAGTACTTC. Its translation is CASSSTGVGEQYF. Drawing the rest from reference TRBV5-4 and TRBJ2-7, the complete variable domain is ETGVTQSPTHLIKTRGQQVTLRCSSQSGHNTVSWYQQALGQGPQFIFQYYREEENGRGNFPPRFSGLQFPNYSSELNVNALELDDSALYLCASSSTGVGEQYFGPGTRLTVT.

J is TRBJ2-2 and V is TRBV9; D perhaps matches TRBD2 (5 bases). This CDR3 has 17 residues. Trimming removed 4 bases from V and 0 bases from J, with 16 bases in between. Germline V gene data show CDR1 as SGDLS and CDR2 as YYNGEE. The CDR3 loop is CASSPLPQLANTGELFF. In DNA, the CDR3 is TGTGCCAGCAGCCCCCTCCCACAACTAGCGAACACCGGGGAGCTGTTTTTT.

V usage is TRBV9 and J usage is TRBJ2-3; 8 nucleotides agree with TRBD2. The CDR3 runs to 18 residues. J lost 5 bases, V lost 0 bases, and 14 bases had no gene match. Germline lookup yields CDR1 SGDLS and CDR2 YYNGEE. The CDR3 region is CASSVDGRAVLRQDTQYF. CDR3 coding DNA: TGTGCCAGCAGCGTAGACGGGAGGGCGGTACTTCGGCAAGATACGCAGTATTTT.